The 29 T cell receptor beta chains below come from one sample, sequenced in a study of response to subunit inactivated influenza vaccine. From the RT-PCR reads, TCRdb called clonotypes with MiXCR, one entry per CDR3 protein. The data show 500,000 to 600,000 distinct CDR3 sequences, about 14% seen once. Here the sequenced sample was PBMCs from blood, taken less than 13 days after vaccination. These receptors were obtained from a man between 45 and 60 years old who received an inactivated influenza vaccine.

This clonotype was seen only a few times. J is TRBJ1-1 and V is TRBV5-1, with D unclear. V shed 4 bases and J shed 0 bases, with 13 bases lying between them. This CDR3 contains 15 residues. The V gene's germline CDR1 is SGHRS and CDR2 YFSETQ. The CDR3, as DNA: TGCGCCAGCAGCACCCTACCTACTCTGAACACTGAAGCTTTCTTT. It yields the protein CASSTLPTLNTEAFF.

This clonotype was counted a few times. The gene calls are TRBV12-3 or TRBV12-4 and TRBJ2-1; 11 nucleotides agree with TRBD2. The CDR3 runs 15 residues. V gave up 5 bases and J gave up 3 bases; unmatched junction bases: 3. The CDR3 bases are TGTGCCAGCAGTCGACTAGCGGGACACTACAATGAGCAGTTCTTC. Protein product: CASSRLAGHYNEQFF.

This clonotype occurred a few times. V is TRBV28 and J is TRBJ2-5, with D perhaps matching TRBD2 (6 bases). The CDR3 is 13 residues long. CDR1 MDHEN and CDR2 SYDVKM come from the germline V gene. V lost 6 bases, J lost 5 bases, and 13 bases lay in between. CDR3 protein: CASSIGSLETQYF. DNA for the CDR3: TGTGCCAGCAGCATCGGGAGTCTGGAGACCCAGTACTTC.

CDR3: CASSVLRAGGYNEQFF. CDR3 nucleotide sequence: TGTGCCAGCAGTGTCCTGCGAGCGGGAGGGTACAATGAGCAGTTCTTC. J is TRBJ2-1 and V is TRBV6-1, with 10 nucleotides matching TRBD2. This CDR3 has 16 residues. Trimming took 4 bases from V and 4 from J; bases not matched to a gene: 7. CDR1 and CDR2 (germline): MNHNS, SASEGT.

This chain links TRBV28 with TRBJ2-1; D is uncertain. Trimming shortened V by 6 bases and J by 6 bases, and 12 bases separated the two germline ends. From germline, CDR1 is MDHEN and CDR2 SYDVKM. This CDR3 spans 13 amino acids. CDR3 amino acids: CASRDPTSNEQFF. CDR3 in DNA: TGTGCCAGCAGGGACCCCACAAGCAATGAGCAGTTCTTC.

This chain uses TRBV5-1 with TRBJ2-7; no firm D call. The germline CDR1 and CDR2 sequences are SGHRS and YFSETQ. The CDR3 totals 14 residues. The germline V and J ends were trimmed by 3 bases and 1 base, with 11 bases remaining between them. The CDR3 DNA sequence: TGCGCCAGCAGCTGGGGTCACGGTTCCTACGAGCAGTACTTC. This sequence encodes CASSWGHGSYEQYF.

V and J are TRBV5-4 and TRBJ1-3; D remains unclear. Per the germline V gene, CDR1 is SGHNT and CDR2 is YYREEE (reference sequence). The CDR3 is 11 amino acids. V lost 4 bases, J lost 7 bases, and 6 bases lay in between. In DNA form, the CDR3 reads TGTGCCAGCAGCATCCCGAACACCATATATTTT. Protein sequence: CASSIPNTIYF.

The CDR3 sequence: CASSLSPTSAYEQYF. CDR3 sequence (DNA): TGTGCCAGCAGTTTATCCCCTACTAGCGCCTACGAGCAGTACTTC. The rearrangement links TRBV27 to TRBJ2-7, with 7 bases matching TRBD2. V shed 0 bases, J shed 2 bases, and the junction held 4 bases outside the gene matches. The CDR3 is made up of 15 amino acids. Germline V lookup: CDR1 MNHEY, CDR2 SMNVEV (reference sequence).

The V gene is TRBV7-2, the J gene TRBJ2-1, with D possibly TRBD2 on 6 matching bases. Deletions cut 1 base from V and 2 bases from J, with 9 bases between. The germline V gene encodes CDR1 SGHTA and CDR2 FQGNSA. The CDR3 has 15 residues. CDR3 sequence: CASSLGRGAYNEQFF. CDR3 DNA: TGTGCCAGCAGCTTAGGGCGGGGTGCCTACAATGAGCAGTTCTTC.

The rearrangement uses TRBV12-3 or TRBV12-4 and TRBJ1-2; 8 bases align to TRBD1. This CDR3 is 19 amino acids long. V shed 6 bases, J shed 4 bases, and the junction held 22 bases outside the gene matches. The CDR3 nucleotides are TGTGCCAGCAGCAAAATCCCCTCAGGGGGCGGCGAACCTCCCTATGGCTACACCTTC. It translates to CASSKIPSGGGEPPYGYTF.

The chain has TRBV3-1 and TRBJ2-3, with no clear D. Germline loops: CDR1 LGHDT, CDR2 YNNKEL (reference sequence). The V and J ends lost 1 base and 0 bases respectively, with 11 bases between them. The CDR3 contains 16 residues. This chain's CDR3 is CASSQAPFPSTDTQYF. As DNA, the CDR3 is TGTGCCAGCAGCCAAGCACCCTTCCCTAGCACAGATACGCAGTATTTT.

This chain uses TRBV12-3 or TRBV12-4 with TRBJ2-1, with 11 bases matching TRBD2. The ends lost 4 bases at V and 2 bases at J; junction bases unmatched: 7. The CDR3 contains 17 residues. CDR3 in DNA: TGTGCCAGCAGTTCATTACTAGCGGGGGAACCCTACAATGAGCAGTTCTTC. Translated: CASSSLLAGEPYNEQFF.

The chain uses TRBV7-9 and TRBJ2-3; 9 bases match TRBD2. Per the germline V gene, CDR1 is SEHNR and CDR2 is FQNEAQ (reference sequence). The ends lost 5 bases at V and 1 base at J; junction bases unmatched: 7. This CDR3 contains 16 residues. DNA of the CDR3: TGTGCCAGCAGCCAAGGGTCTAGCGGGGGCACAGATACGCAGTATTTT. This sequence encodes CASSQGSSGGTDTQYF.

The J gene is TRBJ1-1, the V gene TRBV6-5; tentative D call: TRBD1 (5 bases). The CDR3 loop spans 14 amino acids. Trimming took off 0 bases at V and 6 bases at J, with 11 bases between the two ends. CDR1 and CDR2 from the germline V gene are MNHEY and SVGAGI. CDR3 DNA sequence: TGTGCCAGCAGTTACTCGAGGGGAGGGTCTGAAGCTTTCTTT. Amino acid sequence: CASSYSRGGSEAFF.

This clonotype was found many times. The gene calls are TRBV20-1 and TRBJ1-5, with D perhaps matching TRBD1 (6 bases). CDR1 is DFQATT and CDR2 is SNEGSKA in the germline V gene (reference sequence). The CDR3 totals 13 residues. Trimming stripped 8 bases from V and 4 bases from J, with 15 bases between. This CDR3 reads CSSHQGPNQPQHF. The CDR3 coding sequence is TGCAGTTCCCATCAGGGGCCTAATCAGCCCCAGCATTTT.

This clonotype was found a few times. V usage is TRBV20-1 and J usage is TRBJ2-1; a possible D gene is TRBD2 (6 bases). CDR3 length: 15 residues. CDR1 and CDR2 (germline): DFQATT, SNEGSKA (reference sequence). With 1 base removed from V and 0 bases from J, the gap between germline ends came to 10 bases. In nucleotides, the CDR3 is TGCAGTGCTAGAGTGGGGACTCGCTCCTACAATGAGCAGTTCTTC. It yields the protein CSARVGTRSYNEQFF.

This sequence joins TRBV6-1 and TRBJ2-1; D not resolved. Trimming left V 4 bases short and J 1 base short, with 11 bases between. The CDR3 has 15 amino acids. CDR1 and CDR2 (germline): MNHNS, SASEGT. The CDR3 sequence is CASSGTRLSYNEQFF. The CDR3 DNA follows: TGTGCCAGCAGTGGGACGAGACTTTCCTACAATGAGCAGTTCTTC.

The CDR3 spells CASSPLAGVSTGELFF. CDR3 DNA sequence: TGTGCCAGCAGCCCCTTAGCGGGAGTATCCACCGGGGAGCTGTTTTTT. This sequence joins TRBV27 and TRBJ2-2; TRBD2 matches at 9 bases. V gave up 6 bases and J gave up 4 bases; unmatched junction bases: 9. The CDR3 is made up of 16 amino acids. Germline values: CDR1 MNHEY, CDR2 SMNVEV (reference sequence).

The chain combines TRBV7-9 with TRBJ2-4; D is ambiguous. V lost 3 bases to trimming and J lost 0 bases, with 6 bases between them. This CDR3 has 14 residues. The V gene's germline CDR1 is SEHNR and CDR2 FQNEAQ (reference sequence). The CDR3 loop is CASSFLQAKNIQYF. CDR3 in DNA: TGTGCCAGCAGCTTTCTCCAAGCCAAAAACATTCAGTACTTC.

This clonotype turned up a few times. The V gene is TRBV11-2, the J gene TRBJ1-2; maybe TRBD1 (6 bases). The CDR3 contains 12 residues. The V end was cut by 6 bases, the J end by 4 bases, with 9 bases between. Germline V gives CDR1 SGHAT, CDR2 FQNNGV. The CDR3 DNA sequence: TGTGCCAGCAGACACAGGGTCTATGGCTACACCTTC. It specifies CASRHRVYGYTF.

This clonotype was counted a few times. This chain uses TRBV5-1 with TRBJ2-4; D may be TRBD2 (6 bases). Trimming removed 4 bases from V and 8 bases from J, with 19 bases in between. The CDR3 has 15 residues. Germline V gives CDR1 SGHRS, CDR2 YFSETQ. The CDR3 nucleotides are TGCGCCAGCAGCCTTCTTGGTACGGAGGGTCACATTCAGTACTTC. Protein sequence: CASSLLGTEGHIQYF.

The chain has TRBV7-8 and TRBJ2-7, with 8 positions matching TRBD1. This CDR3 has 16 residues. After removal of 2 bases from V and 3 bases from J, the junction contained 9 bases not matched to a gene. The germline gives CDR1 SGHVS, CDR2 FQNEAQ. CDR3 region: CASSLSPGQANYEQYF. CDR3 coding DNA: TGTGCCAGCAGCTTATCCCCGGGACAGGCCAACTACGAGCAGTACTTC.

CDR3 bases: TGTGCCAGCAGTTACGGAGGCAAGGAGCAGTTCTTC. Translating it yields CASSYGGKEQFF. The chain combines TRBV6-5 with TRBJ2-1; D perhaps matches TRBD2 (5 bases). The CDR3 consists of 12 residues. Germline CDR1 and CDR2: MNHEY and SVGAGI. V was cut by 2 bases and J by 10 bases, with 9 bases left in between.

This sequence joins TRBV4-3 and TRBJ1-4; maybe TRBD1 (6 bases). CDR1 and CDR2 from the germline V gene are LGHNA and YSLEER. The ends were cut back, 6 bases at V and 3 bases at J, with 11 bases in the middle. CDR3 length: 14 residues. The CDR3 reads CASSPGGPNEKLFF. Written as DNA, the CDR3 is TGCGCCAGCAGTCCTGGGGGCCCTAATGAAAAACTGTTTTTT.

This clonotype has only a few counts. The rearrangement uses TRBV20-1 and TRBJ1-6, with D hard to call. With 6 bases removed from V and 5 bases from J, the gap between germline ends came to 17 bases. Germline V CDR1 and CDR2: DFQATT, SNEGSKA (reference sequence). The CDR3 length is 15 residues. The CDR3 protein is CSAPGPGQDNSPLHF. CDR3 in DNA: TGCAGTGCCCCCGGGCCAGGCCAGGATAATTCACCCCTCCACTTT.

This chain joins TRBV14 and TRBJ2-3, with 12 bases identical to TRBD2. The CDR3 consists of 16 residues. V was clipped by 1 base and J by 5 bases; unmatched bases: 4. CDR1 and CDR2 from the germline V gene are SGHDN and FVKESK. CDR3 loop: CASSQGILAGGDTQYF. The DNA for the CDR3 is TGTGCCAGCAGCCAAGGAATACTAGCGGGAGGAGATACGCAGTATTTT.

The CDR3 sequence: CSAARAGGPYNEQFF. For the CDR3, the DNA is TGCAGCGCCGCCCGAGCGGGAGGGCCCTACAATGAGCAGTTCTTC. The chain couples TRBV29-1 to TRBJ2-1, with 10 bases matching TRBD2. CDR1 is SQVTM and CDR2 is ANQGSEA in the germline V gene. V gave up 7 bases and J gave up 2 bases; unmatched junction bases: 8. This CDR3 region has 15 residues.

V usage is TRBV5-1 and J usage is TRBJ2-5; D possibly corresponds to TRBD1 (6 bases). This CDR3 comprises 17 residues. Germline V gene sequence: CDR1 SGHRS, CDR2 YFSETQ. Trimming removed 1 base from V and 1 base from J, with 17 bases in between. The CDR3 sequence: CASSLTYGQHIQETQYF. CDR3 sequence (DNA): TGCGCCAGCAGCTTGACCTACGGACAGCATATCCAAGAGACCCAGTACTTC.

The chain recombines TRBV5-1 with TRBJ1-2, with no clear D. CDR3 length: 12 residues. CDR1 and CDR2 from the germline V gene are SGHRS and YFSETQ. With 3 bases removed from V and 8 bases from J, the gap between germline ends came to 11 bases. The chain's CDR3 is CASSSLDGGYTF. As DNA, the CDR3 is TGCGCCAGCAGCTCTTTGGACGGAGGCTACACCTTC. Based on the CDR3 plus reference TRBV5-1 and TRBJ1-2, the full variable domain is KAGVTQTPRYLIKTRGQQVTLSCSPISGHRSVSWYQQTPGQGLQFLFEYFSETQRNKGNFPGRFSGRQFSNSRSEMNVSTLELGDSALYLCASSSLDGGYTFGSGTRLTVV.